This TCR beta chain is from a study of blood T cell repertoires in COVID-19. For the study at large: Some COVID-19 samples were acute and others convalescent; all came from the United States, Italy and Spain. In each case, the material was cDNA or gDNA derived from T cells, B-cell-depleted T cells, or PBMCs.

V was cut by 3 bases and J by 0 bases, with 16 bases left in between. This CDR3 comprises 17 residues. Germline V lookup: CDR1 SGDLS, CDR2 YYNGEE. In the source study's methods: Estimated nucleated cell counts came from reference gene primer amplification. The assay was immunoSEQ multiplex PCR, and TCRdb's table has in-frame clones only and misses some. V and J calls plus clone size are reproduced from that table; the DNA served to infer D and trimming. The sample has a few hundred thousand clones, 88% seen once. The rearrangement links TRBV9 to TRBJ2-1; D might be TRBD1 (6 bases). Sequenced sample: peripheral blood. The sequence was obtained from a woman under 40 who had recovered from COVID-19. The CDR3 loop reads CASSDSGTSSSYNEQFF. CDR3 nucleotide sequence: TGTGCCAGCAGCGACTCCGGGACATCAAGCTCCTACAATGAGCAGTTCTTC.